This T cell receptor beta chain was identified in a study of vaccination effects on CD4 cells after COVID-19 (dated by TCRdb to 2021 to 2024). In terms of the full investigation: The ViraFEST assay stimulated PBMC with viral peptide pools and then used TCR sequencing to identify antigen-specific CD4+ T cell clonotypes by expansion. Post-vaccine samples across the study were collected a median of 72 days after the second dose, with a range of 14 to 241. A few million PBMC per well were cultured with 10 ug/ml peptides in IMDM containing about 5% human AB serum, about 9 IU/ml IL-2 and gentamicin. SARS-CoV-2 spike-specific CD4+ TCR repertoires from before and after mRNA vaccination were compared in COVID-19 convalescent patients and in infection-naive vaccine recipients. Altogether, roughly 10 COVID-19 convalescent patients and a few SARS-CoV-2-naive healthy vaccine recipients made up the full study. Cultures from other donors in the study were sequenced using the Oncomine TCR Beta short-read assay on an Illumina iSeq 100. Beyond this particular receptor, the publication reports: Marked clonal contraction was observed in both infection-induced and vaccine-induced clones at late post-vaccination timepoints, consistent with waning T cell responses. Among healthy vaccine recipients, nearly all vaccine-induced clones were SARS-CoV-2 mono-reactive, and only 1 of 255 was cross-reactive with common cold coronaviruses. Only a small number of convalescent patients were included, and no early post-infection timepoints were available, which limited the study.

Library creation used the immunoSEQ multiplex PCR assay. TCR beta CDR3 sequencing was performed on DNA from the cultured, isolated CD4+ T cells. Per the original workflow: Non-productive TCR sequences were discarded, and reads were trimmed to the CDR3 region, with only CDR3s of 7 or more amino acids retained. Antigen-specific clonotypes were identified with the MANAFEST web app by comparing expansion in peptide wells against reference cultures. To count as positive, a clone had to show expansion at FDR<0.05 compared with the reference and with all other wells, an odds ratio above 5, and a frequency above 0.1% in two replicate wells. A clonotype was called cross-reactive if it was significantly expanded both in SARS-CoV-2 spike wells and in at least one common cold coronavirus spike condition. CDR3 similarity was assessed by Levenshtein distance with the stringdist R package, and unrooted trees were built with ape in R 3.6.1. TCRdb carries this immuneACCESS record with in-frame sequences only. Its versions omit some clonotypes, under half of them owing to an unresolved V gene in the studies checked, with the rest unexplained. The D gene and trimming were derived from the DNA, and the V and J assignments and clone size from that table. This sample lists about 73,000 clones; 73% were detected once. The ten biggest clones cover roughly 2.3% of the sample.

CDR1 and CDR2 are read off the germline V gene (reference sequence) as SSHAT and FNYEAQ. V is pared back by 2 bases and J by 5 bases, with 9 bases lying between the germline termini. The CDR3 covers 13 residues, taking in both the cysteine and the phenylalanine. CDR3 DNA is the only sequence kept; it has 39 bases, read in frame from the first base. After less than eleven days of culture, CD4+ T cells were isolated with the EasySep CD4+ T cell isolation kit. Participants received two doses of either the BNT162b2 or the mRNA-1273 mRNA SARS-CoV-2 vaccine. The absence of prior SARS-CoV-2 infection in healthy vaccine recipients was confirmed by negative nucleocapsid antibodies before and after vaccination. On days 3 and 7, half of the culture medium was replaced with fresh IL-2-containing medium. Unless noted otherwise, every peptide stimulation condition was grown in triplicate wells. PBMC were separated from whole blood using Ficoll-Paque Plus gradient centrifugation and were then either cryopreserved at -140C or used fresh. The QIAamp micro DNA kit was used to extract genomic DNA from the cultured CD4+ T cells.

This clone was counted between two and nine times. No cognate antigen has been identified for it. Base qualities are missing; no much larger clone stands one base away. The chain was built from TRBV7-7 and TRBJ1-1; a tentative D match to TRBD1 spans 5 bases. The clonotype comes from a human donor who received a COVID-19 vaccine. The specimen was CD4+ T cells from PBMCs cultured without peptide, collected after COVID-19 vaccination. CDR3 region: CASSLRRDTEAFF. The base sequence is TGTGCCAGCAGCTTACGCAGGGATACTGAAGCTTTCTTT.